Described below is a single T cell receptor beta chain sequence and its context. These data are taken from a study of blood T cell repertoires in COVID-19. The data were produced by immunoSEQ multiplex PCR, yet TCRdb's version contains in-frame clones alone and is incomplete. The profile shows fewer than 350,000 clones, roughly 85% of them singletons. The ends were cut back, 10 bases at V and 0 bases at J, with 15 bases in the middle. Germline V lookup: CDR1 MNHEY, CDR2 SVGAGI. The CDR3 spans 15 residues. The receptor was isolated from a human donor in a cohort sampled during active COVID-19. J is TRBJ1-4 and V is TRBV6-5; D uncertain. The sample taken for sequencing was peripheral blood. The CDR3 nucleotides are TGTGCCACCGCCATCAGCAGGTCAACTAATGAAAAACTGTTTTTT. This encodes CATAISRSTNEKLFF.